This T cell receptor (beta chain) stems from a study of blood T cell repertoires in COVID-19. V lost 0 bases, J lost 0 bases, and 9 bases stayed unmatched. CDR1 SGDLS and CDR2 YYNGEE come from the germline V gene. This CDR3 region has 19 residues. TCRdb's copy holds only in-frame clones and misses some; the assay was immunoSEQ multiplex PCR. The repertoire holds 470,000 or so clones, 70% to 90% seen once, with 3% to 3.5% in the top ten. The chain joins TRBV9 to TRBJ1-5; 10 nucleotides align to TRBD1. Sequenced: peripheral blood. This clonotype originated in a human donor in a cohort sampled during active COVID-19. Written as DNA, the CDR3 is TGTGCCAGCAGCGTAGAGGGACAGGGGTCCCGTTATAGCAATCAGCCCCAGCATTTT. Translation: CASSVEGQGSRYSNQPQHF.